Each of the 25 T cell receptor beta chains below was sequenced from the same sample in a study of cytomegalovirus exposure and HLA in healthy donors. It was with 60 Vbeta and 13 Jbeta primers that the PCR ran. Sequenced by immunoSEQ multiplex PCR; TCRdb stores in-frame clones only, minus some. This table holds roughly 190,000 clones. The sequencing sample was made of PBMCs. The receptors shown here come from a woman aged 18-29 years in good health and CMV-seropositive.

V is TRBV19 and J is TRBJ2-1, with D uncertain. The CDR3 runs to 13 residues. The germline V and J ends were trimmed by 3 bases and 9 bases, with 12 bases remaining between them. CDR1 is LNHDA, CDR2 SQIVND, per germline (reference sequence). CDR3 DNA: TGTGCCAGTAGTATTCCCCCCTCGGGTGAGCAGTTCTTC. Residues: CASSIPPSGEQFF.

V is TRBV5-1 and J is TRBJ2-1; TRBD2 matches at 10 bases. Germline trimming cut 6 bases from V and 7 bases from J; bases unmatched to any gene: 16. CDR3 size: 17 residues. CDR1 is SGHRS and CDR2 is YFSETQ in the germline V gene. The CDR3 loop reads CASNIFSGRAKGNEQFF. In nucleotides, the CDR3 is TGCGCCAGCAATATATTCAGCGGGAGGGCGAAAGGGAATGAGCAGTTCTTC. Full variable domain (rest looked up from reference TRBV5-1 and TRBJ2-1): KAGVTQTPRYLIKTRGQQVTLSCSPISGHRSVSWYQQTPGQGLQFLFEYFSETQRNKGNFPGRFSGRQFSNSRSEMNVSTLELGDSALYLCASNIFSGRAKGNEQFFGPGTRLTVL.

The chain uses TRBV5-1 and TRBJ2-7, with TRBD2 matching over 7 bases. Germline CDR1 reads SGHRS; CDR2 reads YFSETQ. The CDR3 sequence is 15 residues long. The V gene end was trimmed by 0 bases and the J gene end by 2 bases; junction bases not matched to a gene: 5. The CDR3 region is CASSLAAGTAYEQYF. In DNA form, the CDR3 reads TGCGCCAGCAGCTTGGCAGCGGGAACAGCCTACGAGCAGTACTTC. Based on the CDR3 plus reference TRBV5-1 and TRBJ2-7, the full variable domain is KAGVTQTPRYLIKTRGQQVTLSCSPISGHRSVSWYQQTPGQGLQFLFEYFSETQRNKGNFPGRFSGRQFSNSRSEMNVSTLELGDSALYLCASSLAAGTAYEQYFGPGTRLTVT.

V and J are TRBV25-1 and TRBJ2-1, with a weak D call TRBD1 (5 bases). Germline V CDR1 and CDR2: MGHDK, SYGVNS. V lost 8 bases and J 4 bases, leaving 18 bases between the germline ends. This CDR3 contains 15 residues. Here the CDR3 reads CASLETRVGYNEQFF. Here the CDR3 DNA reads TGTGCCAGCCTTGAGACCAGGGTAGGATACAATGAGCAGTTCTTC. Drawing the rest from reference TRBV25-1 and TRBJ2-1, the complete variable domain is EADIYQTPRYLVIGTGKKITLECSQTMGHDKMYWYQQDPGMELHLIHYSYGVNSTEKGDLSSESTVSRIRTEHFPLTLESARPSHTSQYLCASLETRVGYNEQFFGPGTRLTVL.

CDR3 sequence reads: CASSLAGSKETQYF. The CDR3 DNA sequence: TGTGCCAGCAGCTTAGCGGGCAGCAAAGAGACCCAGTACTTC. This chain links TRBV7-2 with TRBJ2-5; D unresolved. Trimming removed 0 bases from V and 3 bases from J, with 8 bases in between. Germline V gene sequence: CDR1 SGHTA, CDR2 FQGNSA. This CDR3 is 14 amino acids long. Supplemented by reference TRBV7-2 and TRBJ2-5, the full variable domain reads GAGVSQSPSNKVTEKGKDVELRCDPISGHTALYWYRQSLGQGLEFLIYFQGNSAPDKSGLPSDRFSAERTGGSVSTLTIQRTQQEDSAVYLCASSLAGSKETQYFGPGTRLLVL.

The chain recombines TRBV2 with TRBJ2-6; TRBD1 agrees at 7 bases. Looked up from germline, CDR1 is SNHLY and CDR2 is FYNNEI. The CDR3 consists of 17 residues. V gave up 5 bases and J gave up 0 bases; unmatched junction bases: 7. The CDR3 region is CASSWDRLSSGANVLTF. DNA of the CDR3: TGTGCCAGCAGTTGGGACAGACTAAGCTCTGGGGCCAACGTCCTGACTTTC.

The chain joins TRBV7-2 to TRBJ2-5, with unresolved D. V lost 1 base to trimming and J lost 5 bases, with 17 bases between them. The CDR3 length is 16 residues. Germline values: CDR1 SGHTA, CDR2 FQGNSA. The CDR3 protein is CASSLGGGGLPETQYF. CDR3 nucleotides: TGTGCCAGCAGCTTAGGTGGCGGTGGTTTGCCGGAGACCCAGTACTTC. Complete variable domain (other parts from reference TRBV7-2 and TRBJ2-5): GAGVSQSPSNKVTEKGKDVELRCDPISGHTALYWYRQSLGQGLEFLIYFQGNSAPDKSGLPSDRFSAERTGGSVSTLTIQRTQQEDSAVYLCASSLGGGGLPETQYFGPGTRLLVL.

The genes are TRBV5-4 and TRBJ2-5; D call uncertain. CDR3 size: 14 residues. From germline, CDR1 is SGHNT and CDR2 YYREEE (reference sequence). V lost 3 bases, J lost 5 bases, and 14 bases lay in between. CDR3 in amino acids: CASSSRSTQETQYF. The CDR3 nucleotides read TGTGCCAGCAGCTCGAGGTCCACCCAGGAGACCCAGTACTTC.

The chain links TRBV2 to TRBJ2-1; no clear D. The CDR3 extends over 15 amino acids. V lost 5 bases and J lost 0, with 11 bases in between. The germline gives CDR1 SNHLY, CDR2 FYNNEI. The CDR3, as DNA: TGTGCCAGCAGTCTAGACCGGAACTCCTACAATGAGCAGTTCTTC. Protein: CASSLDRNSYNEQFF.

The V call is TRBV5-1, the J call TRBJ1-1; TRBD1 aligns across 11 bases. The V and J ends lost 4 bases and 4 bases, in that order; junction bases with no gene match: 6. This CDR3 has 15 residues. Germline V gives CDR1 SGHRS, CDR2 YFSETQ. CDR3: CASSLGQGAGTEAFF. The CDR3 coding sequence is TGCGCCAGCAGCCTCGGACAGGGGGCGGGCACTGAAGCTTTCTTT.

The chain joins TRBV7-2 to TRBJ2-1; TRBD2 matches 8 bases. The CDR3 is 17 amino acids. Germline V gene lookup returns CDR1 SGHTA and CDR2 FQGNSA. J gave up 1 base and V 1 base, and 6 bases lay outside the gene matches. CDR3 bases: TGTGCCAGCAGCTTAGGTCTAGGCGGGAGGTCCTACAATGAGCAGTTCTTC. It codes for CASSLGLGGRSYNEQFF.

The chain links TRBV30 to TRBJ1-2; tentatively, D is TRBD1 (5 bases). Germline CDR1 is GTSNPN and CDR2 is SVGIG (reference sequence). The CDR3 runs 15 residues. Trimming left V 2 bases short and J 4 bases short, with 17 bases between. For the CDR3, the DNA is TGTGCCTGGAGTAATCCTTACGGGACTTCCTATGGCTACACCTTC. Translation gives CAWSNPYGTSYGYTF.

The chain is built from TRBV30 and TRBJ2-1, with 7 bases aligning to TRBD1. The CDR3 covers 12 residues. The germline V gene has CDR1 GTSNPN and CDR2 SVGIG (reference sequence). The J segment lost 9 bases and the V segment lost 7 bases, leaving 9 bases of the junction unmatched. The CDR3 region has the DNA TGTGCCTCCGGACCACAGGGGATTGAGCAGTTCTTC. This translates into CASGPQGIEQFF. The full variable domain, its missing parts supplied by reference TRBV30 and TRBJ2-1, is SQTIHQWPATLVQPVGSPLSLECTVEGTSNPNLYWYRQAAGRGLQLLFYSVGIGQISSEVPQNLSASRPQDRQFILSSKKLLLSDSGFYLCASGPQGIEQFFGPGTRLTVL.

J is TRBJ1-2 and V is TRBV5-1; 8 bases are a match to TRBD1. Germline V CDR1 and CDR2: SGHRS, YFSETQ. This CDR3 is built from 14 residues. V lost 7 bases to trimming and J lost 1 base; unmatched junction nucleotides: 6. The CDR3 DNA is TGCGCCAGCGGGACGGGACAGGATAACTATGGCTACACCTTC. Translating it yields CASGTGQDNYGYTF.

The chain is built from TRBV10-1 and TRBJ2-2; the match to TRBD2 covers 8 bases. V was pared by 3 bases and J by 3 bases, with 3 bases of the junction left unmatched. Germline loops: CDR1 WNHNN, CDR2 SYGVQD (reference sequence). The CDR3 covers 15 residues. The CDR3 DNA reads TGCGCCAGCAGTGATTGGCGGGAGGACACCGGGGAGCTGTTTTTT. Translation: CASSDWREDTGELFF.

The V gene is TRBV6-1, the J gene TRBJ1-4, with a possible D match to TRBD1 (6 bases). V lost 4 bases to trimming and J lost 3 bases, with 15 bases between them. This CDR3 contains 16 residues. The V gene's germline CDR1 is MNHNS and CDR2 SASEGT. CDR3 in amino acids: CASSGGQTIANEKLFF. CDR3 coding DNA: TGTGCCAGCAGTGGAGGACAGACAATCGCTAATGAAAAACTGTTTTTT.

This chain links TRBV11-2 with TRBJ1-6, with TRBD1 matching 8 bases. The CDR3 totals 14 residues. With V trimmed by 6 bases and J by 12 bases, 10 bases remained unmatched. Germline loops: CDR1 SGHAT, CDR2 FQNNGV. DNA for the CDR3: TGTGCCAGCAGTCCGGGGCAGGGGGCAGAACCCCTCCACTTT. Protein product: CASSPGQGAEPLHF.

The chain combines TRBV30 with TRBJ2-7, with a weak D call TRBD1 (5 bases). Germline assignment: CDR1 GTSNPN and CDR2 SVGIG (reference sequence). The CDR3 sequence is 12 residues long. With 4 bases removed from V and 3 bases from J, the gap between germline ends came to 10 bases. CDR3 in DNA: TGTGCCTGGAAGGACAATCACTACGAGCAGTACTTC. The encoded protein is CAWKDNHYEQYF.

The chain employs TRBV5-6 and TRBJ1-1; a weak D match, TRBD1 (6 bases). Germline CDR1 is SGHDT and CDR2 is YYEEEE. The CDR3 extends over 14 amino acids. The ends were cut back, 2 bases at V and 10 bases at J, with 18 bases in the middle. The CDR3 DNA reads TGTGCCAGCAGCTTCTCCACAGGGTCGTCCCCAGCTTTCTTT. Its protein is CASSFSTGSSPAFF.

The chain carries TRBV19 and TRBJ2-7; TRBD1 is a possible D gene (6 bases). There are 13 residues in the CDR3. Germline loops: CDR1 LNHDA, CDR2 SQIVND (reference sequence). V lost 5 bases to trimming and J lost 3 bases, with 11 bases between them. CDR3: CASSSRGFYEQYF. DNA of the CDR3: TGTGCCAGTAGTTCCAGGGGCTTCTACGAGCAGTACTTC.

The V call is TRBV6-5, the J call TRBJ2-3, with TRBD2 as a possible D gene (6 bases). The CDR3 sequence is 14 residues long. CDR1 and CDR2 (germline): MNHEY, SVGAGI. With 8 bases removed from V and 0 bases from J, the gap between germline ends came to 12 bases. The CDR3 DNA follows: TGTGCCAGCCAGGGACTGGCTAGCACAGATACGCAGTATTTT. Translation gives CASQGLASTDTQYF.

The CDR3, as DNA: TGCGCCAGCAGCCAAGCCGACAGTCCTTCCTACGAGCAGTACTTC. Protein sequence: CASSQADSPSYEQYF. The V call is TRBV4-1, the J call TRBJ2-7; D perhaps matches TRBD1 (5 bases). The V gene lost 1 base and the J gene lost 1 base, with 11 bases spanning the gap. The V gene's germline CDR1 is MGHRA and CDR2 YSYEKL. The CDR3 totals 15 residues.

The gene calls are TRBV7-9 and TRBJ2-1; 7 bases are a match to TRBD2. V shed 5 bases and J 3 bases; nucleotides not matched to a gene: 7. Per germline, CDR1 SEHNR and CDR2 FQNEAQ (reference sequence). This CDR3 spans 15 amino acids. The CDR3 DNA reads as TGTGCCAGCAGCCCCAGCGGGACTAACTACAATGAGCAGTTCTTC. This translates into CASSPSGTNYNEQFF. The full variable domain, with the rest looked up from reference TRBV7-9 and TRBJ2-1, is DTGVSQNPRHKITKRGQNVTFRCDPISEHNRLYWYRQTLGQGPEFLTYFQNEAQLEKSRLLSDRFSAERPKGSFSTLEIQRTEQGDSAMYLCASSPSGTNYNEQFFGPGTRLTVL.

The genes are TRBV21-1 and TRBJ2-5; the table's D gene call, TRBD2, was not cross checked with the DNA. TRBV21-1 is reported as a pseudogene. This CDR3 region has 14 residues. The CDR3 nucleotides are TGTGCCAGCAGCCCGCGAGAAGCTCAAGAGACCCAGTACTTC. Protein: CASSPREAQETQYF.

The chain uses TRBV30 and TRBJ1-6; TRBD1 might be the D (5 bases). This CDR3 is built from 15 residues. V shed 3 bases and J shed 5 bases, with 14 bases lying between them. CDR1 and CDR2 (germline): GTSNPN, SVGIG (reference sequence). In DNA, the CDR3 is TGTGCCTGGAGAGGGCGTGACAGAGATAATTCACCCCTCCACTTT. This sequence encodes CAWRGRDRDNSPLHF.